This T cell receptor (beta chain) was retrieved from a study of T cells in Graves' hyperthyroidism and ophthalmopathy. TCR beta CDR3 region amplification was performed from RNA transcripts. When the TCR CDR3 underwent first-round RT-PCR, the HTBI primer set was used. TCRdb recomputed calls from the multiplex PCR reads with MiXCR, one row per CDR3 protein. The sample has a few hundred thousand distinct CDR3 sequences; approximately 14% are singletons. This clonotype was observed at least ten times. The V gene lost 3 bases and the J gene lost 1 base, with 10 bases spanning the gap. The CDR3 loop spans 15 amino acids.

The material sequenced was blood. The rearrangement links TRBV12-3 or TRBV12-4 to TRBJ2-4, with unresolved D. The sequence was collected from a woman aged 18-29 years with Graves' hyperthyroidism that later progressed to Graves' ophthalmopathy. As DNA, the CDR3 is TGTGCCAGCAGTTTCCTAGTCGGGGCCAAAAACATTCAGTACTTC. This encodes CASSFLVGAKNIQYF.